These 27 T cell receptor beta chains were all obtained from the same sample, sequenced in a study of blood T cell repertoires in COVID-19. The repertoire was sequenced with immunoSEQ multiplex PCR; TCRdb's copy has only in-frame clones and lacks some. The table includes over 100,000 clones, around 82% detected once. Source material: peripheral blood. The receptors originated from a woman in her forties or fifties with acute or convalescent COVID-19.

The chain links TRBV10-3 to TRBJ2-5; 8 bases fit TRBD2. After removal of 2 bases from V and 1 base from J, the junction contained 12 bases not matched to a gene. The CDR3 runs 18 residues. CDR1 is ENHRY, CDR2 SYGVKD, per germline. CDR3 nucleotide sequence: TGTGCCATCAGTGAGCCCTTTGGCAGCGGGGGATCCCAAGAGACCCAGTACTTC. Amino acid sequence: CAISEPFGSGGSQETQYF.

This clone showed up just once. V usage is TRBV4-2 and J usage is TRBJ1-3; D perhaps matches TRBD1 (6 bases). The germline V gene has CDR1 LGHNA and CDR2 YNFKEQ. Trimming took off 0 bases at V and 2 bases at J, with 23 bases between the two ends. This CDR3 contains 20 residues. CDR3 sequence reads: CASSQDSRGQGRFTGNTIYF. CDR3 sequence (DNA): TGTGCCAGCAGCCAAGACTCTAGAGGTCAGGGGCGATTTACTGGAAACACCATATATTTT.

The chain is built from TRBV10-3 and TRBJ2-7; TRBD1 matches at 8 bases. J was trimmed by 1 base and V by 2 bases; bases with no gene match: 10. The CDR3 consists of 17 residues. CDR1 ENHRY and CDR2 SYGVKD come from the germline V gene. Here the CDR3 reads CAISEGRTGKGSYEQYF. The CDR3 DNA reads TGTGCCATCAGTGAGGGAAGGACAGGGAAGGGTTCCTACGAGCAGTACTTC.

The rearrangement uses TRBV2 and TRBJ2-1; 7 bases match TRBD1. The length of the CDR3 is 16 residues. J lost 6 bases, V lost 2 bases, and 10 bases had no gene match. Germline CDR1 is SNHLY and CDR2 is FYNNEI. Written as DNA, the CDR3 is TGTGCCAGCAGTGAAAGGCCCATGGGACAGACCAATGAGCAGTTCTTC. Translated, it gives CASSERPMGQTNEQFF. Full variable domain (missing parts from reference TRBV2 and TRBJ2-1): EPEVTQTPSHQVTQMGQEVILRCVPISNHLYFYWYRQILGQKVEFLVSFYNNEISEKSEIFDDQFSVERPDGSNFTLKIRSTKLEDSAMYFCASSERPMGQTNEQFFGPGTRLTVL.

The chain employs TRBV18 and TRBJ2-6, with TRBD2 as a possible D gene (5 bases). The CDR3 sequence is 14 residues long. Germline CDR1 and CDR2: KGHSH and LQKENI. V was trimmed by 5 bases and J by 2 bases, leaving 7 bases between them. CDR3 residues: CASSEGTGANVLTF. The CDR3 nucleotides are TGTGCCAGCTCAGAGGGAACTGGGGCCAACGTCCTGACTTTC.

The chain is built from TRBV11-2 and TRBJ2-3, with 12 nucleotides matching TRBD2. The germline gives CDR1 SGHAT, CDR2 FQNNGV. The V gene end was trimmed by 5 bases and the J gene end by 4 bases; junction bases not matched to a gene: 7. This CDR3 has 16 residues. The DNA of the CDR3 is TGTGCCAGCAGCAAACAACTAGCGGGGGGCTCAGATACGCAGTATTTT. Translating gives CASSKQLAGGSDTQYF.

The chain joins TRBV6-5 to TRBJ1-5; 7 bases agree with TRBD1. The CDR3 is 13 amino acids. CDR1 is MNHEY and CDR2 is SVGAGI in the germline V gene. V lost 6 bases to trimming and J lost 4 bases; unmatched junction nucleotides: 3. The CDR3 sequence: CASRGTANQPQHF. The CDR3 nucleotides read TGTGCCAGCAGGGGGACAGCAAATCAGCCCCAGCATTTT.

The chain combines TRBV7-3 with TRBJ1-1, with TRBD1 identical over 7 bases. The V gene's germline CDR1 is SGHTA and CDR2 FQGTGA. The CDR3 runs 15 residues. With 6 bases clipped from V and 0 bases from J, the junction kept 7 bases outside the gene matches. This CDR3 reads CASRASDRVNTEAFF. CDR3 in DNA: TGTGCCAGCAGGGCAAGCGACAGGGTGAACACTGAAGCTTTCTTT.

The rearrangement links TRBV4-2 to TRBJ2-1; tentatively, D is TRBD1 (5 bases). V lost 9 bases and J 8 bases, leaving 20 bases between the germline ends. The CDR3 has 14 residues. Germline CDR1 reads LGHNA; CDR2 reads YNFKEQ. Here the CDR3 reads CASNPGVPRDEQFF. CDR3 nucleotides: TGTGCCAGTAATCCCGGAGTCCCCAGGGATGAGCAGTTCTTC.

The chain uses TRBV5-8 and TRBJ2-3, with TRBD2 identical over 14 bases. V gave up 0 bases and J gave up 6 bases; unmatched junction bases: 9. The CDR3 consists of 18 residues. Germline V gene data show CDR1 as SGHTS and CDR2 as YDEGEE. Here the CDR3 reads CASSLAGLAGGLPDTQYF. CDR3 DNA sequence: TGTGCCAGCAGCTTGGCCGGACTAGCGGGGGGCCTCCCGGATACGCAGTATTTT.

The CDR3 nucleotides are TGTGCCAGCTCACCAGAGTCGATGCAGCCCCAGCATTTT. Its translation is CASSPESMQPQHF. The chain couples TRBV18 to TRBJ1-5; no clear D. Germline values: CDR1 KGHSH, CDR2 LQKENI. The CDR3 consists of 13 residues. The V gene lost 2 bases and the J gene lost 7 bases, with 9 bases spanning the gap.

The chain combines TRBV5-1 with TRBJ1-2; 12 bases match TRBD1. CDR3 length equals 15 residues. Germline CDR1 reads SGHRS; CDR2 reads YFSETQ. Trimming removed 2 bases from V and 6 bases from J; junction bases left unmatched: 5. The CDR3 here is CASSFGDRGQNGYTF. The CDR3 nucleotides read TGCGCCAGCAGCTTTGGGGACAGGGGGCAAAATGGCTACACCTTC.

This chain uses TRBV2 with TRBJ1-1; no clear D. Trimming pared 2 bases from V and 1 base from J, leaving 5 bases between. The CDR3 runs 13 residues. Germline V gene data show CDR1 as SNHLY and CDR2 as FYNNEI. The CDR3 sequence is CASSELENTEAFF. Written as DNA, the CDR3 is TGTGCCAGCAGTGAATTAGAGAACACTGAAGCTTTCTTT.

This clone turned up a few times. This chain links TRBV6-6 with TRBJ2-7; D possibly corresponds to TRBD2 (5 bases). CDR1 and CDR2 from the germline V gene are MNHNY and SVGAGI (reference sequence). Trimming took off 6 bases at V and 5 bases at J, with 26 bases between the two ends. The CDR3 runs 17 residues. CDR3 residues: CASRRLGGRAIIHEQYF. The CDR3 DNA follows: TGTGCCAGCAGGCGACTCGGAGGTCGGGCAATTATTCACGAGCAGTACTTC.

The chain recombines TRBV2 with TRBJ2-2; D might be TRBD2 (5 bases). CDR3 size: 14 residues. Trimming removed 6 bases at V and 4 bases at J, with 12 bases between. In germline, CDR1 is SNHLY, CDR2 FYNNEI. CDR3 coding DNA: TGTGCCAGCAGGAAGGAGGAGGTCACCGGGGAGCTGTTTTTT. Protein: CASRKEEVTGELFF. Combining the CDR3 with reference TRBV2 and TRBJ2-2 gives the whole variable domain EPEVTQTPSHQVTQMGQEVILRCVPISNHLYFYWYRQILGQKVEFLVSFYNNEISEKSEIFDDQFSVERPDGSNFTLKIRSTKLEDSAMYFCASRKEEVTGELFFGEGSRLTVL.

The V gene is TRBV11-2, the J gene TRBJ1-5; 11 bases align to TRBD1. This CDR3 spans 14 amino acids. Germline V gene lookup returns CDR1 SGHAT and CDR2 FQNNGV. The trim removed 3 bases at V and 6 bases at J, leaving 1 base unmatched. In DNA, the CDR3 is TGTGCCAGCAGCTTGGGGACAGGGGGTCAGCCCCAGCATTTT. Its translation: CASSLGTGGQPQHF.

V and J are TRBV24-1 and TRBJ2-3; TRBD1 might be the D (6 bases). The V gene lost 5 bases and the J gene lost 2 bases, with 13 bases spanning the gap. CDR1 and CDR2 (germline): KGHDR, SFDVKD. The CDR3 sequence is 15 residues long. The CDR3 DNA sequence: TGTGCCACCAGTGCCAGTAGGGGGACCACAGATACGCAGTATTTT. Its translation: CATSASRGTTDTQYF.

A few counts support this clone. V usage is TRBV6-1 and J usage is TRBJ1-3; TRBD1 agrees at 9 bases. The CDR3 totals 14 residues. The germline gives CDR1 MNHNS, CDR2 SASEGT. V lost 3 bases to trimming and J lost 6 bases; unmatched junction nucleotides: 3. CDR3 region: CASSDWTGVNTIYF. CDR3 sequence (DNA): TGTGCCAGCAGTGATTGGACAGGGGTAAACACCATATATTTT.

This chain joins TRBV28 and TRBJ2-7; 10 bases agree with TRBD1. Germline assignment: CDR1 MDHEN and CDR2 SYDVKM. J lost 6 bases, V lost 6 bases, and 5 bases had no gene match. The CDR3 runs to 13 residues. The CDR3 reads CASSRGTGVEQYF. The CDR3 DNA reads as TGTGCCAGCAGCCGTGGGACAGGGGTCGAGCAGTACTTC.

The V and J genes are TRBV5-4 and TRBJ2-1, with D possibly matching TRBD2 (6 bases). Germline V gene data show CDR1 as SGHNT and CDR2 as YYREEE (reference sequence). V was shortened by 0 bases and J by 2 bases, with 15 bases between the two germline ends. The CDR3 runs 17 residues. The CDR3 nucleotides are TGTGCCAGCAGCTTGGACGCCGTAGCGGTTGCCTACAATGAGCAGTTCTTC. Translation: CASSLDAVAVAYNEQFF. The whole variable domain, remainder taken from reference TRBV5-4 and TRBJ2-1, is ETGVTQSPTHLIKTRGQQVTLRCSSQSGHNTVSWYQQALGQGPQFIFQYYREEENGRGNFPPRFSGLQFPNYSSELNVNALELDDSALYLCASSLDAVAVAYNEQFFGPGTRLTVL.

Here the CDR3 reads CASSPLGTGVHNEQFF. The CDR3 DNA sequence: TGTGCCAGCTCCCCCCTTGGGACAGGGGTTCACAATGAGCAGTTCTTC. The chain carries TRBV14 and TRBJ2-1, with 10 nucleotides matching TRBD1. This CDR3 is 16 amino acids long. With V trimmed by 8 bases and J by 5 bases, 12 bases remained unmatched. Looked up from germline, CDR1 is SGHDN and CDR2 is FVKESK.

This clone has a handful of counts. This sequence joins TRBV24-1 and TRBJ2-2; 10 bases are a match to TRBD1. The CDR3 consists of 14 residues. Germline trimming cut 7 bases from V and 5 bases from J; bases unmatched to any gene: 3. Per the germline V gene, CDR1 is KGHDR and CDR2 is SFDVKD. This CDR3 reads CATSRDRGTGELFF. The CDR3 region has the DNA TGTGCCACCAGCCGGGACAGGGGAACCGGGGAGCTGTTTTTT.

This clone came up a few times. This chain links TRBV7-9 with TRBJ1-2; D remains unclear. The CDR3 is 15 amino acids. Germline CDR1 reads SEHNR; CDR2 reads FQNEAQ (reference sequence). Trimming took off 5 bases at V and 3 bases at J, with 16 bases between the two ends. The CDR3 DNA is TGTGCCAGCAGCCCCGCCACGATGCGGTACTATGGCTACACCTTC. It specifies CASSPATMRYYGYTF.

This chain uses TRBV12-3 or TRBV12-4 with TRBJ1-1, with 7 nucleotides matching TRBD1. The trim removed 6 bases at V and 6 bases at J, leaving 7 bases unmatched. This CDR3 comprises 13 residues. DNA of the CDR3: TGTGCCAGCAGGCAACAGGGGAAAGCTGAAGCTTTCTTT. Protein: CASRQQGKAEAFF.

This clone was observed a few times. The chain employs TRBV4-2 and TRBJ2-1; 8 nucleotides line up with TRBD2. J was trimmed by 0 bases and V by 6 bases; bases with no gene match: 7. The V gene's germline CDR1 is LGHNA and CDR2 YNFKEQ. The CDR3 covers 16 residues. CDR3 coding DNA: TGTGCCAGCAGACCGGGGGGGTACAGCTCCTACAATGAGCAGTTCTTC. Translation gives CASRPGGYSSYNEQFF.

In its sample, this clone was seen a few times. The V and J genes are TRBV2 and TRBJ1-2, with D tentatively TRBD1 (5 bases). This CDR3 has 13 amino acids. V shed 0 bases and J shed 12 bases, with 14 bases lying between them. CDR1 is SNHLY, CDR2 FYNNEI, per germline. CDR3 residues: CASSEAPRRGDTF. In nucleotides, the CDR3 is TGTGCCAGCAGTGAAGCCCCCAGGAGGGGAGACACCTTC.

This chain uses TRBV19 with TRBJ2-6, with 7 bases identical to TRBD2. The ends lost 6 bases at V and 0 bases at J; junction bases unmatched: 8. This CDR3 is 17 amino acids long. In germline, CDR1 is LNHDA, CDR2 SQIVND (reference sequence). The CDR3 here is CASSPTGGSSGANVLTF. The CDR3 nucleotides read TGTGCCAGTAGCCCGACGGGGGGTAGCTCTGGGGCCAACGTCCTGACTTTC.